The 20 T cell receptor beta chains reported below all come from one sample, sequenced in a study of T cell repertoires in cytomegalovirus infection. What these receptors recognize is not known. Each CDR3 protein is one row after TCRdb ran MiXCR on the reads. Of some 800,000 distinct CDR3 sequences in the sample, 30% to 35% were seen once. The sequencing here drew on cultured CD8+ T cells from PBMCs, taken from culture after CMV antigen stimulation. The receptors were gathered from a human donor in good health (CMV status not recorded). Some clones in this sample may be carry-over from other donors' samples.

This clonotype was found a few times. The V gene is TRBV6-1, the J gene TRBJ2-1; D not resolved. CDR1 is MNHNS and CDR2 is SASEGT in the germline V gene. The germline V and J ends were trimmed by 3 bases and 4 bases, with 4 bases remaining between them. This CDR3 comprises 12 residues. The CDR3 DNA follows: TGTGCCAGCAGTGACACTTACAATGAGCAGTTCTTC. Its protein product is CASSDTYNEQFF.

A word on this clonotype: The junction differs from germline at one of its ends, possibly a read error. This chain uses TRBV7-2 with TRBJ2-7, with D perhaps being TRBD1 or TRBD2 (7 bases each). The CDR3 covers 14 residues. Germline-derived CDR1 and CDR2 are SGHTA and FQGNSA. The CDR3 DNA reads as TGTGACAGCAGCAGCGGGGCAGGGGGCTACGAGCAGTACTTC. The encoded protein is CDSSSGAGGYEQYF.

This clonotype came up a few times. The V and J genes are TRBV11-3 and TRBJ2-7, with 8 bases matching TRBD1. CDR3 size: 13 residues. Unmatched junction bases numbered 6, after V lost 5 bases and J lost 6 bases. Germline CDR1 is SGHNT and CDR2 is YENEEA. The CDR3 coding sequence is TGTGCCAGCAGCATCGGACAGGGTCGCGAGCAGTACTTC. It codes for CASSIGQGREQYF.

This chain connects TRBV4-3 to TRBJ2-1, with D possibly being TRBD1 (6 bases). CDR1 is LGHNA, CDR2 YSLEER, per germline. The germline V and J ends were trimmed by 3 bases and 9 bases, with 21 bases remaining between them. The CDR3 sequence is 16 residues long. DNA for the CDR3: TGCGCCAGCAGCCAGGGAGCTTGGACAGTCCTTACTGAGCAGTTCTTC. Protein sequence: CASSQGAWTVLTEQFF.

This chain joins TRBV20-1 and TRBJ2-2; TRBD2 matches at 14 bases. Germline lookup yields CDR1 DFQATT and CDR2 SNEGSKA (reference sequence). This CDR3 contains 15 residues. Trimming removed 4 bases from V and 5 bases from J; junction bases left unmatched: 3. The DNA for the CDR3 is TGCAGTGCTACTCGACTAGCGGGGGGGACCGGGGAGCTGTTTTTT. This sequence encodes CSATRLAGGTGELFF.

This sequence joins TRBV6-6 and TRBJ2-1, with 8 bases that match TRBD2. V shed 4 bases, J shed 5 bases, and the junction held 7 bases outside the gene matches. The CDR3 consists of 15 residues. The germline V gene has CDR1 MNHNY and CDR2 SVGAGI (reference sequence). CDR3 residues: CASSFGGVTDNEQFF. The CDR3 DNA is TGTGCCAGCAGTTTCGGGGGGGTCACTGACAATGAGCAGTTCTTC.

The V and J genes are TRBV28 and TRBJ2-7; 10 bases map to TRBD1. The germline V gene encodes CDR1 MDHEN and CDR2 SYDVKM. V was clipped by 4 bases and J by 3 bases; unmatched bases: 12. The length of the CDR3 is 17 residues. For the CDR3, the DNA is TGTGCCAGCAGTTCCCGACAGGGGGCCTTATATGACTACGAGCAGTACGTC. Translated, it gives CASSSRQGALYDYEQYV.

This CDR3 reads CASSTDRGTNEQYF. The DNA for the CDR3 is TGTGCCAGCAGCACCGACAGGGGTACGAACGAGCAGTACTTC. The chain links TRBV7-9 to TRBJ2-7; 8 nucleotides align to TRBD1. The V segment lost 5 bases and the J segment 5 bases; nucleotides outside the gene matches: 8. The CDR3 contains 14 residues. The germline gives CDR1 SEHNR, CDR2 FQNEAQ (reference sequence).

In this sample, this clonotype turned up a few times. The chain uses TRBV6-1 and TRBJ1-5; D is ambiguous. Germline-derived CDR1 and CDR2 are MNHNS and SASEGT. V was cut by 0 bases and J by 0 bases, with 9 bases left in between. This CDR3 has 16 amino acids. The CDR3 bases are TGTGCCAGCAGTGAAGCCCCGACTTATAGCAATCAGCCCCAGCATTTT. Translating it yields CASSEAPTYSNQPQHF.

This clonotype came up a few times. The chain has TRBV7-8 and TRBJ2-3; D remains ambiguous. Per the germline V gene, CDR1 is SGHVS and CDR2 is FQNEAQ. The CDR3 contains 14 residues. V gave up 4 bases and J gave up 4 bases, with 12 bases separating them. CDR3 residues: CASSSPVGPDTQYF. The CDR3 nucleotides are TGTGCCAGCAGCTCCCCCGTCGGACCAGATACGCAGTATTTT.

This chain joins TRBV19 and TRBJ1-4; weak D call: TRBD1 (6 bases). With 1 base removed from V and 7 bases from J, the gap between germline ends came to 13 bases. Germline V gene data show CDR1 as LNHDA and CDR2 as SQIVND (reference sequence). CDR3 length equals 15 residues. This CDR3 is CASSIGGDIREKLFF. In nucleotides, the CDR3 is TGTGCCAGTAGTATAGGAGGGGACATCCGTGAAAAACTGTTTTTT.

This clonotype was counted only a few times. This rearrangement joins TRBV5-1 to TRBJ2-5; D remains unclear. There are 15 residues in the CDR3. V lost 3 bases, J lost 0 bases, and 12 bases lay in between. Germline-derived CDR1 and CDR2 are SGHRS and YFSETQ. In nucleotides, the CDR3 is TGCGCCAGCAGCTCCTCCGGGTCATACCAAGAGACCCAGTACTTC. Residues: CASSSSGSYQETQYF. The whole variable domain, remainder taken from reference TRBV5-1 and TRBJ2-5, is KAGVTQTPRYLIKTRGQQVTLSCSPISGHRSVSWYQQTPGQGLQFLFEYFSETQRNKGNFPGRFSGRQFSNSRSEMNVSTLELGDSALYLCASSSSGSYQETQYFGPGTRLLVL.

The chain carries TRBV15 and TRBJ1-2; D is unclear. V lost 5 bases and J 1 base, leaving 8 bases between the germline ends. The CDR3 spans 13 residues. CDR1 is LNHNV and CDR2 is YYDKDF in the germline V gene (reference sequence). CDR3 residues: CATSPGVNYGYTF. The CDR3 DNA follows: TGTGCCACCAGCCCGGGAGTTAACTATGGCTACACCTTC. Based on the CDR3 plus reference TRBV15 and TRBJ1-2, the full variable domain is DAMVIQNPRYQVTQFGKPVTLSCSQTLNHNVMYWYQQKSSQAPKLLFHYYDKDFNNEADTPDNFQSRRPNTSFCFLDIRSPGLGDTAMYLCATSPGVNYGYTFGSGTRLTVV.

The chain carries TRBV20-1 and TRBJ2-7; D is perhaps TRBD2 (7 bases). The ends were cut back, 4 bases at V and 2 bases at J, with 12 bases in the middle. Germline loops: CDR1 DFQATT, CDR2 SNEGSKA (reference sequence). CDR3 length: 13 amino acids. The CDR3, as DNA: TGCAGTGCTACCGGGGGGCAGACCTACGAGCAGTACGTC. Its translation: CSATGGQTYEQYV.

This clonotype was seen many times. The chain has TRBV4-2 and TRBJ1-2; possible D gene TRBD1, 5 bases. Trimming pared 1 base from V and 8 bases from J, leaving 14 bases between. The CDR3 covers 14 residues. CDR1 LGHNA and CDR2 YNFKEQ come from the germline V gene. Here the CDR3 reads CASSQGGEMSGYTF. The CDR3 DNA reads TGTGCCAGCAGCCAAGGGGGGGAGATGAGCGGCTACACCTTC.

Concerning this clonotype: At one end the junction does not follow the germline gene, possibly because of a read error. The V and J genes are TRBV4-2 and TRBJ1-2; D is perhaps TRBD1 (6 bases). Germline V gene sequence: CDR1 LGHNA, CDR2 YNFKEQ. This CDR3 has 15 residues. CDR3 in DNA: TGTACCAGCAGCGAAGGGACAAGTTCACACTATGGCTACACCTTC. It translates to CTSSEGTSSHYGYTF.

The chain couples TRBV7-3 to TRBJ2-1, with 7 bases that match TRBD2. Germline trimming cut 5 bases from V and 8 bases from J; bases unmatched to any gene: 9. The germline CDR1 and CDR2 sequences are SGHTA and FQGTGA. The CDR3 contains 14 residues. The CDR3 is CASSTSGGGYEQFF. CDR3 in DNA: TGTGCCAGCAGCACCTCGGGGGGAGGGTATGAGCAGTTCTTC.

Many counts were recorded for this clonotype. The chain employs TRBV7-2 and TRBJ2-1; maybe TRBD2 (6 bases). The CDR3 spans 17 residues. CDR1 is SGHTA, CDR2 FQGNSA, per germline. Trimming removed 4 bases at V and 0 bases at J, with 16 bases between. The DNA of the CDR3 is TGTGCCAGCAGCTCCAGGGACTCCCGGAGCTCCTACAATGAGCAGTTCTTC. Its translation is CASSSRDSRSSYNEQFF.

The J gene is TRBJ2-1, the V gene TRBV12-3 or TRBV12-4; 12 bases match TRBD2. CDR3 length equals 20 residues. V lost 1 base to trimming and J lost 9 bases; unmatched junction nucleotides: 19. CDR3 region: CASSLGLAGVNRGLSSEQFF. Here the CDR3 DNA reads TGTGCCAGCAGTTTAGGACTAGCGGGGGTTAATAGGGGCCTATCCAGTGAGCAGTTCTTC.

In its sample, this clonotype was seen a few times. The CDR3 is CSAQSRTPSYEQYF. The CDR3 coding sequence is TGCAGTGCTCAATCTCGGACACCATCCTACGAGCAGTACTTC. V gene TRBV20-1 combines with J gene TRBJ2-7; D possibly corresponds to TRBD1 (5 bases). The CDR3 is 14 amino acids. Germline CDR1 DFQATT, CDR2 SNEGSKA (reference sequence). V lost 5 bases to trimming and J lost 1 base, with 15 bases between them.